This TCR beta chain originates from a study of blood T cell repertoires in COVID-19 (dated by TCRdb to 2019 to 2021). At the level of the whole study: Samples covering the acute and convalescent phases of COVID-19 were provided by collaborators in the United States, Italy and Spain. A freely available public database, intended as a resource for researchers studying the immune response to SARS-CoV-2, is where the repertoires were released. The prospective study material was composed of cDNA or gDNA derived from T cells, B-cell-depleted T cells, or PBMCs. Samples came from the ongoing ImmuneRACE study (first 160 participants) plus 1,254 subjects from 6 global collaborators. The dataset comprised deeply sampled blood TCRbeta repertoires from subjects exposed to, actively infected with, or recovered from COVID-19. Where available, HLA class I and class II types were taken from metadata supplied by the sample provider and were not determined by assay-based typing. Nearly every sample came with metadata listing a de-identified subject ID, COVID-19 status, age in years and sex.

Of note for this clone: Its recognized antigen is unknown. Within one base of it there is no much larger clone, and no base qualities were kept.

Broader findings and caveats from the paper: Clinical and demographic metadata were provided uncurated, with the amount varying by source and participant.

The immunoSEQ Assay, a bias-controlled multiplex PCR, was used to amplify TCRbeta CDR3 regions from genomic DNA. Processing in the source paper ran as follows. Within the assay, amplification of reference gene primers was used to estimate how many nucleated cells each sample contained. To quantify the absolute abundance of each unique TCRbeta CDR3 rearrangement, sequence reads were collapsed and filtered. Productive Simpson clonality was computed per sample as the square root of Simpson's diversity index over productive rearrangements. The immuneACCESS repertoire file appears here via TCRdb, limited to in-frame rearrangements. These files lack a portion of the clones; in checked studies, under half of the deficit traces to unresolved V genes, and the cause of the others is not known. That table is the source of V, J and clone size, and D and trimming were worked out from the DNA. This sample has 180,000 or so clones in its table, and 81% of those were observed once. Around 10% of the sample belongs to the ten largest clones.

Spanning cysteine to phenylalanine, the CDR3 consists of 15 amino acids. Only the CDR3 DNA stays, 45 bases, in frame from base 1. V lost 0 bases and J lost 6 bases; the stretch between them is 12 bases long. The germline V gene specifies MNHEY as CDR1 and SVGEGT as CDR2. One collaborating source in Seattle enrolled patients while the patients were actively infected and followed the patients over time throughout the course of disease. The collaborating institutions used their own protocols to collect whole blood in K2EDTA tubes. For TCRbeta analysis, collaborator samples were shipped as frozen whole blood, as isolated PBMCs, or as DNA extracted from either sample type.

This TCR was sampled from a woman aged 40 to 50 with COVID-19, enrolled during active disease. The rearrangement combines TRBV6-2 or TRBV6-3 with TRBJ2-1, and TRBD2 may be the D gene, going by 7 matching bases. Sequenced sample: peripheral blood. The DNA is TGTGCCAGCAGTTACTCGGGGGGGGCCTCCAATGAGCAGTTCTTC. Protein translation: CASSYSGGASNEQFF.